This TCR beta chain came from a study of Ad26.COV2.S vaccination and SARS-CoV-2 variants. Overall study: Once or twice, 56 days apart, Ad26.COV2.S was delivered intramuscularly.

Sample treatment: roughly 20 received Ad26.COV2.S at low or high dose, single or two shots; a few received placebo; per-sample allocation not given. The study sampled participants on day 63 after the first vaccine or placebo injection. It was an adult aged 18-55 years in Boston who was the donor. Immunization relied on an Ad26 vector, which expressed Wuhan-strain SARS-CoV-2 spike. Notes on this clone: Its target is not known.

V was clipped by 3 bases and J by 7 bases, with 7 bases between them. The CDR3 is 13 amino acids. Germline V lookup: CDR1 LNHDA, CDR2 SQIVND (reference sequence). The table came from immunoSEQ multiplex PCR; TCRdb's copy has only in-frame clones and leaves some out. The sample contains approximately 420,000 clones, 70% to 90% of which appear only once. Study-level results: Comparable non-spike TCR breadth was observed in vaccine and placebo recipients.

The chain employs TRBV19 and TRBJ1-6, with no clear D. The specimen was peripheral blood, collected in a trial of Ad26.COV2.S vaccine versus placebo. This TCR was recovered from a person aged 18-65 years who received the Ad26.COV2.S COVID-19 vaccine or a placebo. The DNA of the CDR3 is TGTGCCAGTAGTATTGGGCAAAATTCACCCCTCCACTTT. This translates into CASSIGQNSPLHF.